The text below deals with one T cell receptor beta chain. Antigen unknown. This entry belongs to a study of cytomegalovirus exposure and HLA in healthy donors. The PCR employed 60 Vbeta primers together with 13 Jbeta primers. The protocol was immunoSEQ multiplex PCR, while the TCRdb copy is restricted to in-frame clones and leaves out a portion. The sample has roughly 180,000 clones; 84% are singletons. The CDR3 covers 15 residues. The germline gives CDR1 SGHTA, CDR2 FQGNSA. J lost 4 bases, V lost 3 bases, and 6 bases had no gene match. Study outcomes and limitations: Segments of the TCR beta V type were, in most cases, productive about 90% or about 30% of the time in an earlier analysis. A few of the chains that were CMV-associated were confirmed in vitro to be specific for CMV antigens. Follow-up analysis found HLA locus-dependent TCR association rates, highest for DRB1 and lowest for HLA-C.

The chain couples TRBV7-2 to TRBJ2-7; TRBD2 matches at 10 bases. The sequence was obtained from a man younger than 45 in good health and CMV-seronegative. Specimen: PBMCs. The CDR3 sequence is CASSFRAGGRYEQYF. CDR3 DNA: TGTGCCAGCAGCTTCCGAGCGGGAGGGCGATACGAGCAGTACTTC.